This T cell receptor beta chain was captured by sequencing in a study of a mutant IDH1 vaccine in newly diagnosed glioma. Study summary: Patients underwent eight vaccinations, which took place in weeks 1, 3, 5, 7, 11, 15, 19 and 23. Initiation of the vaccine course occurred 4-6 weeks after radiotherapy alone, or alongside temozolomide cycles. Standard pretreatment was either radiotherapy, temozolomide, or, for most, radiochemotherapy with temozolomide.

Note on this clone: Antigen unknown.

Trimming took 5 bases from V and 1 from J, leaving 12 bases between them. Germline lookup yields CDR1 LNHDA and CDR2 SQIVND (reference sequence). CDR3 length equals 14 residues. Documented time point: week 11, during vaccination. A 20-mer mutant IDH1 peptide at 300 ug was injected subcutaneously with topical imiquimod. Those who donated had recent WHO grade 3 or 4 IDH1-mutant, ATRX-lost astrocytomas. The table came from immunoSEQ multiplex PCR; TCRdb's copy has only in-frame clones and leaves some out. The data contain 110,000 or so clones, roughly 88% of them singletons. This material consisted of PBMCs, taken from a glioma patient whose treatment included an IDH1 peptide vaccine. The V call is TRBV19, the J call TRBJ2-7; the D gene is possibly TRBD2 (6 bases). The sequence was collected from a woman aged 50 to 60 with glioma. The DNA of the CDR3 is TGTGCCAGTAGTGTCCGGGACTCTTCCTACGAGCAGTACTTC. This translates into CASSVRDSSYEQYF.